This entry is about one TCR beta chain. Antigen: not known. The data are from a study of tumor-infiltrating lymphocytes in primary liver carcinoma. Across the whole study: Productive TCRbeta read yields ran from roughly 3.7 to 6.8 million per sample and were similar between tissues. Study observations and caveats: Blood had a significantly lower top-250-clone fraction than tumors did (p = 0.039).

A constant-region primer served to make TCR beta cDNA from roughly 480 ng total RNA. ARM-PCR, slightly modified, supplied the TCR beta libraries through three nested multiplex PCR rounds. Running ten to eleven cycles apiece, the first two PCR rounds relied on TRBV1-TRBV30 forward primers together with a C-beta reverse primer. TCRdb ran MiXCR on the multiplex PCR reads and lists one entry per CDR3 protein. The sample holds about 29,000 distinct CDR3 sequences; about three quarters are singletons and the top ten take around a third. Without any cell sorting, roughly 20-32 mg of bulk tissue yielded co-extracted RNA and DNA. Per tumor, sampling covered five separate regions. The proportion of viable tumor cells exceeded 80% in every tumor sample. Germline CDR1 is SQVTM and CDR2 is ANQGSEA. The CDR3 runs 13 residues. V lost 8 bases to trimming and J lost 14 bases; unmatched junction nucleotides: 16.

The TCR originated in a man between 35 and 55 years old with primary liver carcinoma and hepatitis B virus infection. The V call is TRBV29-1, the J call TRBJ2-1; 9 bases match TRBD2. The sequenced sample consisted of liver tumor tissue from sampling region 5. Subset: tumor region T5, tumor centre. This CDR3 reads CSLPGLADNEEFF. The CDR3 DNA follows: TGCAGCCTACCGGGACTAGCAGACAACGAGGAGTTCTTC.